Given below is one T cell receptor (beta chain) in context. The antigen remains unidentified. Profiling relied on immunoSEQ multiplex PCR, and the TCRdb table lists in-frame clones only, not all of them. The table has around 170,000 clones, 75% to 95% seen once. These data originate in a study of T cell responses to AZD1222 COVID-19 vaccine. Findings and caveats of the study: Dominant at 160-218 and 743-854, vaccine-associated CD4 TCRs also spanned spike.

This specimen consisted of peripheral blood, obtained on day 0 of AZD1222 vaccination. The receptor's source is an adult in good health.

The DNA of the CDR3 is TGCGCCAGCAGCCAAGATCGGGGGGCGTCCGAGCAGTACTTC. This gives the protein CASSQDRGASEQYF. V and J are TRBV4-3 and TRBJ2-7; tentatively, D is TRBD2 (7 bases). The germline V and J ends were trimmed by 0 bases and 6 bases, with 12 bases remaining between them. The CDR3 has 14 residues. The germline V gene has CDR1 LGHNA and CDR2 YSLEER.